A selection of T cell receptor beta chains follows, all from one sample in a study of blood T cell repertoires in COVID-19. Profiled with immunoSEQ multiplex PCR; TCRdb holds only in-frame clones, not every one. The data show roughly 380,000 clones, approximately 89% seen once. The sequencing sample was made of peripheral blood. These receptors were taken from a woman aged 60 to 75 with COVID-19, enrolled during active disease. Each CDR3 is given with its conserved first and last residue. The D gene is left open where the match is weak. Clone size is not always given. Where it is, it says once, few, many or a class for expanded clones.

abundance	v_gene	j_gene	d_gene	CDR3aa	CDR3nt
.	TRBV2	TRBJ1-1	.	CASSFGQGLKAFF	TGTGCCAGCAGCTTCGGGCAGGGACTGAAAGCTTTCTTT
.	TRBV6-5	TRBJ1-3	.	CATYGGTASGNTIYF	TGTGCCACGTATGGGGGGACGGCCTCTGGAAACACCATATATTTT
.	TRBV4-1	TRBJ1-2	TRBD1	CASSPGTGLDYGYTF	TGCGCCAGCAGCCCAGGGACAGGGCTTGATTATGGCTACACCTTC
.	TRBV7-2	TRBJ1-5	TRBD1	CASRPEPGQGGQPQHF	TGTGCCAGCAGACCAGAGCCCGGACAGGGAGGTCAGCCCCAGCATTTT
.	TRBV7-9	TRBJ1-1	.	CASSFLGGTEAFF	TGTGCCAGCAGTTTCCTAGGAGGGACTGAAGCTTTCTTT
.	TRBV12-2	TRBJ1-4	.	CASRLGQYATNEKLFF	TGTGCAAGTCGCTTGGGACAGTATGCAACTAATGAAAAACTGTTTTTT
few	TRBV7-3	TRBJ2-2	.	CASSLSNLNTGELFF	TGTGCCAGCAGCTTATCTAACTTGAACACCGGGGAGCTGTTTTTT
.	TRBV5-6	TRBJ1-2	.	CASSFFSNYGYTF	TGTGCCAGCAGCTTCTTCAGTAACTATGGCTACACCTTC
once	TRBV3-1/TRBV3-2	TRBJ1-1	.	CASSHLWQGGMNTEAFF	TGTGCCAGCAGCCACCTTTGGCAGGGAGGAATGAACACTGAAGCTTTCTTT
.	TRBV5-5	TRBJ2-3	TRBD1	CASSWGTGWSTDTQYF	TGTGCCAGCAGCTGGGGGACAGGGTGGAGCACAGATACGCAGTATTTT
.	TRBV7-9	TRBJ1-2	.	CASSFRDYGYTF	TGTGCCAGCAGCTTCAGGGACTATGGCTACACCTTC
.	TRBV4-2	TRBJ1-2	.	CASSQEGHPNYGYTF	TGTGCCAGCAGCCAAGAGGGACATCCTAACTATGGCTACACCTTC
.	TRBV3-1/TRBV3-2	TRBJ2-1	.	CASSQGLQNSYNEQFF	TGTGCCAGCAGCCAAGGGCTCCAGAACTCCTACAATGAGCAGTTCTTC
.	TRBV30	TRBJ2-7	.	CAWSVTGSSYEQYF	TGTGCCTGGAGTGTAACAGGGAGTTCCTACGAGCAGTACTTC
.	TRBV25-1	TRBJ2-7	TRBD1	CASRGQGSPYEQYF	TGTGCCAGCAGAGGACAGGGGTCTCCCTACGAGCAGTACTTC
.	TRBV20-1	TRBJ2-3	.	CSASDVGTSTDTQYF	TGCAGTGCTAGTGACGTCGGGACTAGCACAGATACGCAGTATTTT
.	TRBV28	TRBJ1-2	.	CASSRAGVKGYTF	TGTGCCAGCAGTCGCGCGGGGGTTAAAGGCTACACCTTC
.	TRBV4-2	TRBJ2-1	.	CASSLGQNSYNEQFF	TGTGCCAGCAGCCTCGGACAGAACTCCTACAATGAGCAGTTCTTC
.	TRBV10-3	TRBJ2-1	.	CAISGSVSRSSYNEQFF	TGTGCCATCAGTGGGTCGGTCTCAAGGAGCTCCTACAATGAGCAGTTCTTC
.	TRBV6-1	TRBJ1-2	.	CASSDSRTDGYTF	TGTGCCAGCAGTGATAGTCGGACAGACGGCTACACCTTC
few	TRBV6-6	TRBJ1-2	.	CASSYGGAMAYGYTF	TGTGCCAGCAGTTACGGGGGGGCGATGGCCTATGGCTACACCTTC
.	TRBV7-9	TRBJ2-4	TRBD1	CASSFDRGRDIQYF	TGTGCCAGCAGCTTCGACAGGGGGAGGGACATTCAGTACTTC
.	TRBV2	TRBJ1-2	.	CASSSVRYEGYTF	TGTGCCAGCAGTTCGGTCAGGTATGAAGGCTACACCTTC
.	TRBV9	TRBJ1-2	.	CASSARGSLSANYGYTF	TGTGCCAGCAGCGCCCGGGGTAGCCTGTCAGCTAACTATGGCTACACCTTC
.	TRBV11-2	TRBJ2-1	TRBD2	CASSSLAGGLYNEQFF	TGTGCCAGCAGCTCACTAGCGGGGGGGCTGTACAATGAGCAGTTCTTC
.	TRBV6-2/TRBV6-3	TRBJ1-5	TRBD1	CASSTGARNQPQHF	TGTGCCAGCAGCACAGGGGCCCGCAATCAGCCCCAGCATTTT
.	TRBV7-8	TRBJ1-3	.	CASSPFVSGNTIYF	TGTGCCAGCAGCCCCTTTGTCTCTGGAAACACCATATATTTT
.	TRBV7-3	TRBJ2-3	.	CASSLTPGTDTQYF	TGTGCCAGCAGCTTAACCCCAGGGACAGATACGCAGTATTTT
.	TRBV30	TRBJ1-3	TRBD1	CAWGQEVGTIYF	TGTGCCTGGGGACAGGAGGTCGGCACCATATATTTT